One T cell receptor (beta chain) is described in this entry. Its target is unknown. This sample was taken from a study of CD8 T cells in ankylosing spondylitis. Construction of TCR beta libraries was performed using quantitative 5'-RACE with molecular barcodes. TCRdb redid the calling of the 5' RACE reads with MiXCR, one entry per CDR3 protein. Of approximately 210,000 distinct CDR3 sequences in the sample, about 13% were seen once. Germline assignment: CDR1 MGHRA and CDR2 YSYEKL. This CDR3 is built from 14 residues. Unmatched junction bases numbered 2, after V lost 1 base and J lost 6 bases. Whole-study results and caveats: Disease-linked clones reportedly showed significant enrichment in matched ankylosing spondylitis synovial fluid.

The specimen was blood, either unsorted or a sorted T cell fraction (not recorded which). This TCR was recovered from a male donor with ankylosing spondylitis or in good health (not recorded which). V and J are TRBV4-1 and TRBJ2-2, with 7 bases that match TRBD2. The CDR3: CASSQGLAAGELFF. CDR3 DNA sequence: TGCGCCAGCAGCCAAGGCCTAGCGGCCGGGGAGCTGTTTTTT.